This T cell receptor (beta chain) was sequenced in a study of human T cells and chemical hapten exposure. Study-level information: Alopecia areata, totalis and universalis patients, mostly female, were included.

Time point in this sample: pre-sensitization, week 0. Stated treatment: therapeutic diphenylcyclopropenone sensitization with weekly scalp DPC. General observations from the study: Higher patch test scores went with higher counts of PT1 expanded TCRs.

There are many counts of this clonotype. Its antigen is currently unknown. The library tagged each cDNA molecule with unique molecular identifiers. Each CDR3 protein is one row after TCRdb ran MiXCR on the RACE reads. The data hold about 68,000 distinct CDR3 sequences, with 11% observed a single time. The germline V and J ends were trimmed by 6 bases and 5 bases, with 13 bases remaining between them. CDR1 and CDR2 from the germline V gene are MNHEY and SVGEGT. The CDR3 contains 13 residues. The sequencing used whole blood, collected in connection with sensitization to the hapten diphenylcyclopropenone (DPC). The source is a woman between 45 and 65 years old with alopecia areata. Some clones in this sample may be carry-over from other donors' samples. The genes are TRBV6-2 or TRBV6-3 and TRBJ1-2, with a tentative D call TRBD1 (6 bases). The CDR3 bases are TGTGCCAGCAGGGACAGCGACTGGTATGGCTACACCTTC. This sequence encodes CASRDSDWYGYTF.